This T cell receptor beta chain originates from a study of blood T cell repertoires in COVID-19. Methods used by the authors: Quantification of nucleated cells was approximated via reference gene primer amplification. Sequencing was performed with immunoSEQ multiplex PCR; in TCRdb, only in-frame clones are kept and a portion is missing. For V, J and clone size, that table is used; D and trimming come from the DNA. Of under 350,000 clones in the sample, approximately 86% are singletons; the top ten hold over 1%. The sample consisted of peripheral blood. The source is a man aged 70 or older with acute or convalescent COVID-19.

CDR3 bases: TGTGCCACCAGCAGACACAATCAGCCCCAGCATTTT. Translating it yields CATSRHNQPQHF. This chain joins TRBV15 and TRBJ1-5; D uncertain. In germline, CDR1 is LNHNV, CDR2 YYDKDF (reference sequence). The CDR3 consists of 12 residues. The ends were cut back, 2 bases at V and 3 bases at J, with 2 bases in the middle.